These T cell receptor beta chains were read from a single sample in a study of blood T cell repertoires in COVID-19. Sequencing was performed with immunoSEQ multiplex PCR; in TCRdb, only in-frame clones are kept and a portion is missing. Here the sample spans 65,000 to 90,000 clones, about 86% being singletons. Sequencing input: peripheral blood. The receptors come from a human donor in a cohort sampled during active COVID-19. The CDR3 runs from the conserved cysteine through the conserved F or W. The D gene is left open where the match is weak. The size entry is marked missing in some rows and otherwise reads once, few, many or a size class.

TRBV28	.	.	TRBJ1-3	CASSFRGQHSGNTIYF	TGTGCCAGCAGTTTTAGGGGACAACACTCTGGAAACACCATATATTTT
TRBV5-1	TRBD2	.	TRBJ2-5	CASSLTSGGQETQYF	TGCGCCAGCAGTCTAACTAGCGGGGGTCAAGAGACCCAGTACTTC
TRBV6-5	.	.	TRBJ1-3	CASSYGGSGNTIYF	TGTGCCAGCAGTTACGGCGGCTCTGGAAACACCATATATTTT
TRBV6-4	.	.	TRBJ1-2	CASSDRGNGYTF	TGTGCCAGCAGTGACAGGGGCAATGGCTACACCTTC
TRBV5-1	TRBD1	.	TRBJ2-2	CASSQNRDRVTGELFF	TGCGCCAGCAGCCAAAACCGGGACAGGGTGACCGGGGAGCTGTTTTTT
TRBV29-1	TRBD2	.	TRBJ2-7	CSVRPGLADSYEQYF	TGCAGCGTGCGCCCGGGACTAGCGGATTCCTACGAGCAGTACTTC
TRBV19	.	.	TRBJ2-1	CASSIRVYNEQFF	TGTGCCAGTAGTATACGAGTTTACAATGAGCAGTTCTTC
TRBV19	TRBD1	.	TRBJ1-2	CASTPQGQVYYGYTF	TGTGCCAGTACCCCCCAGGGACAGGTCTATTATGGCTACACCTTC
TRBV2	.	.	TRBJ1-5	CASSETEWYGQPQHF	TGTGCCAGCAGTGAAACGGAGTGGTATGGTCAGCCCCAGCATTTT
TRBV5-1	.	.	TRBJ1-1	CASSSTGNTEAFF	TGCGCCAGCAGCAGCACAGGGAACACTGAAGCTTTCTTT
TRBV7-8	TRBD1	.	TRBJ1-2	CASSLDNTGDPGYTF	TGTGCCAGCAGCTTAGACAACACAGGGGACCCGGGCTACACCTTC
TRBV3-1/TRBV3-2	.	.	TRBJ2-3	CASSPGRVAGTDTQYF	TGTGCCAGCAGCCCGGGGAGAGTGGCAGGCACAGATACGCAGTATTTT
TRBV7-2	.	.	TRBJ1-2	CASSLAEGYGYTF	TGTGCCAGCAGCTTAGCCGAGGGCTATGGCTACACCTTC
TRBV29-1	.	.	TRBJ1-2	CSVEDPVLVSF	TGCAGCGTTGAAGACCCCGTATTAGTGTCCTTC
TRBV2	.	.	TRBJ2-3	CAHRLGGYTDTQYF	TGTGCTCATCGCCTCGGGGGATACACAGATACGCAGTATTTT
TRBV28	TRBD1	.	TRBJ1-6	CASSIQGTGVSPLHF	TGTGCCAGCAGTATCCAAGGGACAGGGGTTTCACCCCTCCACTTT
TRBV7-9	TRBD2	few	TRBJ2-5	CASSFPTSGETQYF	TGTGCCAGCAGCTTCCCTACTAGCGGAGAGACCCAGTACTTC
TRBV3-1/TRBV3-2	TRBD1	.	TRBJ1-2	CASSQDLPGGNGYTF	TGTGCCAGCAGCCAAGATCTCCCAGGGGGGAATGGCTACACCTTC
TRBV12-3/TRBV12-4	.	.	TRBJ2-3	CASSLPGGVSQYF	TGTGCCAGCAGTTTGCCCGGCGGGGTCTCCCAGTATTTT
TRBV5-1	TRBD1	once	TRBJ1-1	CASSLASAGGAEAFF	TGCGCCAGCAGCTTGGCCTCTGCAGGGGGTGCTGAAGCTTTCTTT
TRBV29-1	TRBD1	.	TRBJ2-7	CSVEAWGQGYSEQYF	TGCAGCGTTGAAGCCTGGGGACAGGGATATAGCGAGCAGTACTTC
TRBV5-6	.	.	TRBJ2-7	CASSLIPGGSPHYEQYF	TGTGCCAGCAGCTTGATTCCGGGGGGCTCCCCCCACTACGAGCAGTACTTC
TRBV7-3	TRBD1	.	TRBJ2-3	CASSLHTGTATDTQYF	TGTGCCAGCAGCTTACATACCGGGACAGCCACAGATACGCAGTATTTT
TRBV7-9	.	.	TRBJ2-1	CASSPPGSGGLEQFF	TGTGCCAGCAGCCCCCCGGGTTCCGGGGGTTTGGAGCAGTTCTTC
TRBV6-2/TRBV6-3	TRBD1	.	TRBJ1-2	CASSYPGTGALVGYGYTF	TGTGCCAGCAGTTACCCCGGGACAGGGGCTCTAGTAGGCTATGGCTACACCTTC
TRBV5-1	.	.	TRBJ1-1	CASSLAAGMVPNTEAFF	TGCGCCAGCAGCTTGGCGGCAGGGATGGTCCCGAACACTGAAGCTTTCTTT
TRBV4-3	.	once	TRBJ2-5	CASSLGGQETQYF	TGCGCCAGCAGCCTCGGGGGCCAAGAGACCCAGTACTTC
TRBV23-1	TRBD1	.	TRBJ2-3	CASSHSGQGTDTQYF	TGCGCCAGCAGTCATTCGGGACAGGGAACAGATACGCAGTATTTT
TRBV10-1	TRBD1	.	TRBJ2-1	CASSEGTGVRNEQFF	TGCGCCAGCAGTGAAGGGACAGGGGTCAGAAATGAGCAGTTCTTC
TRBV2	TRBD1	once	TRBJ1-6	CASTGTVNSPLHF	TGTGCCAGCACCGGGACAGTTAATTCACCCCTCCACTTT
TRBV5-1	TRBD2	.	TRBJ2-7	CASSWAQRGGRGEQYF	TGCGCCAGCAGCTGGGCCCAGCGGGGGGGCAGGGGCGAGCAGTACTTC
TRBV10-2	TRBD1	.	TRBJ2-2	CASSTGVDTGELFF	TGCGCCAGCTCGACAGGGGTCGACACCGGGGAGCTGTTTTTT
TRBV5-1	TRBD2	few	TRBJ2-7	CASSARGGDYEQYF	TGCGCCAGCAGCGCTCGGGGGGGTGACTACGAGCAGTACTTC
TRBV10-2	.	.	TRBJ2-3	CASSDYTDTQYF	TGCGCCAGCAGTGACTACACAGATACGCAGTATTTT
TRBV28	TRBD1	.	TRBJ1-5	CASTYGTGDQPQHF	TGTGCCAGCACTTATGGGACAGGGGATCAGCCCCAGCATTTT
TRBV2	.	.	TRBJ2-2	CASSEEHTGELFF	TGTGCCAGCAGCGAAGAGCACACCGGGGAGCTGTTTTTT